This T cell receptor beta chain was identified in a study of technical replicates of blood from a handful of donors. The CDR3 extends over 18 amino acids. V shed 4 bases, J shed 1 base, and the junction held 5 bases outside the gene matches. Germline values: CDR1 SGHRS, CDR2 YFSETQ. Measured with immunoSEQ multiplex PCR; TCRdb has only the in-frame clones, and not every one. The sample has roughly 72,000 clones; more than 85% are singletons. The sequenced sample was T cells isolated from PBMCs. The chain recombines TRBV5-1 with TRBJ2-2; 15 bases match TRBD2. This receptor was identified in a human donor in good health. CDR3 bases: TGCGCCAGCAGCCCGGGACTAGCGGGAGGTTGGAACACCGGGGAGCTGTTTTTT. It encodes CASSPGLAGGWNTGELFF. The entire variable domain, with the rest obtained from reference TRBV5-1 and TRBJ2-2, is as follows: KAGVTQTPRYLIKTRGQQVTLSCSPISGHRSVSWYQQTPGQGLQFLFEYFSETQRNKGNFPGRFSGRQFSNSRSEMNVSTLELGDSALYLCASSPGLAGGWNTGELFFGEGSRLTVL.